This section outlines one T cell receptor beta chain sequence together with its context. These data are taken from a study of blood T cells in healthy people across ages. The CDR3 is made up of 14 amino acids. In germline, CDR1 is MDHEN, CDR2 SYDVKM. Trimming left V 2 bases short and J 6 bases short, with 8 bases between. It was with a sample-barcoded 5' primer and a J-beta primer mix that a second PCR of about 6 to 12 cycles was run. TCRdb recomputed calls from the 5' RACE reads with MiXCR, one row per CDR3 protein. The data show about 640,000 distinct CDR3 sequences, 45% to 65% seen once. The sequence came from a man in his 60s in good health. The sequencing sample was made of blood. The chain carries TRBV28 and TRBJ1-6, with D unclear. This chain's CDR3 is CASSLEVFNSPLHF. In nucleotides, the CDR3 is TGTGCCAGCAGTTTAGAGGTTTTTAATTCACCCCTCCACTTT.